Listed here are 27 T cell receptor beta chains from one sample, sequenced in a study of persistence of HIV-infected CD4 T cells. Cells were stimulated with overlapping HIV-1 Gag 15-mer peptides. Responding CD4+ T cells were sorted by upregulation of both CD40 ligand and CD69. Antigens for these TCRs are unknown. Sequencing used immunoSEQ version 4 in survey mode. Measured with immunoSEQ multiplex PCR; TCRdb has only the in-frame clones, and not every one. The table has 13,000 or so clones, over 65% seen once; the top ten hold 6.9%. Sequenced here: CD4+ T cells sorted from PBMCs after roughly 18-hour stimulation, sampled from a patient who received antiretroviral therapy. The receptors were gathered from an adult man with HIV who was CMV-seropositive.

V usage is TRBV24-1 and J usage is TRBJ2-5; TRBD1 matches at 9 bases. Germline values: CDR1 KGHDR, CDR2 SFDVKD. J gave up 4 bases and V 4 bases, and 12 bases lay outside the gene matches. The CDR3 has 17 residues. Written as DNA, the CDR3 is TGTGCCACCAGTGACGGGACAGGGTTTAGAGGAAGAGAGACCCAGTACTTC. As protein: CATSDGTGFRGRETQYF.

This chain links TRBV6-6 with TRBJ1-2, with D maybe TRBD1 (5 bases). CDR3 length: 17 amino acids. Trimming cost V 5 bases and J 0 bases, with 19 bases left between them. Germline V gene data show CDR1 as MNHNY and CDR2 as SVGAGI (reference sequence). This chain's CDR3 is CASSLGQGPNSNYGYTF. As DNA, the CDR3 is TGTGCCAGCAGTCTCGGTCAGGGACCGAATTCTAACTATGGCTACACCTTC.

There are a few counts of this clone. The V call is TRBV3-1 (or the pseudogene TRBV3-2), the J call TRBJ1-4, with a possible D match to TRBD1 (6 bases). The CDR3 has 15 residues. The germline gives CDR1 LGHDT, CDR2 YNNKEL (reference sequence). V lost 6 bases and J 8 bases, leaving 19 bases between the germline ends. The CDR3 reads CASSRTGLRWEKLFF. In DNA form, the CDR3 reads TGTGCCAGCAGTAGAACAGGGTTGAGATGGGAAAAACTGTTTTTT.

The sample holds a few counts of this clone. The CDR3 coding sequence is TGTGCCAGCAGGAAAAGGGCTTCACCCCTCCACTTT. Protein product: CASRKRASPLHF. The genes are TRBV2 and TRBJ1-6; no firm D call. V was clipped by 6 bases and J by 9 bases, with 9 bases between them. There are 12 residues in the CDR3. In germline, CDR1 is SNHLY, CDR2 FYNNEI.

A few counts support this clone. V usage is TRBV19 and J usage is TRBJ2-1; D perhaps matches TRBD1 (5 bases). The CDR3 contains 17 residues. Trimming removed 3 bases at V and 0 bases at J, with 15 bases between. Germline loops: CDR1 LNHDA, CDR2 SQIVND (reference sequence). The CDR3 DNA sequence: TGTGCCAGTAGTATCCGACAAAAAGACAGCTCCTACAATGAGCAGTTCTTC. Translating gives CASSIRQKDSSYNEQFF.

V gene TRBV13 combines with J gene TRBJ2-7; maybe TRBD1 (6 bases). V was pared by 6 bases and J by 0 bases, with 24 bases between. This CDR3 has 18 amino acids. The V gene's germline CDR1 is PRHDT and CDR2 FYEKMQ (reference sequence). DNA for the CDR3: TGTGCCAGCAGTTCATCGGGACCCAGGGGCGACCACTCCTACGAGCAGTACTTC. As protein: CASSSSGPRGDHSYEQYF. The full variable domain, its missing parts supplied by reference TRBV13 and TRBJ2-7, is AAGVIQSPRHLIKEKRETATLKCYPIPRHDTVYWYQQGPGQDPQFLISFYEKMQSDKGSIPDRFSAQQFSDYHSELNMSSLELGDSALYFCASSSSGPRGDHSYEQYFGPGTRLTVT.

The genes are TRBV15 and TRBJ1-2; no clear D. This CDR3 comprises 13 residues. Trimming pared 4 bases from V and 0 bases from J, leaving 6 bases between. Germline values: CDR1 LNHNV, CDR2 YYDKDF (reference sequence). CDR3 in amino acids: CATSISANYGYTF. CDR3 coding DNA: TGTGCCACCAGCATCAGTGCTAACTATGGCTACACCTTC. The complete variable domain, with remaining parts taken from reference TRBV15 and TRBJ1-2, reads DAMVIQNPRYQVTQFGKPVTLSCSQTLNHNVMYWYQQKSSQAPKLLFHYYDKDFNNEADTPDNFQSRRPNTSFCFLDIRSPGLGDTAMYLCATSISANYGYTFGSGTRLTVV.

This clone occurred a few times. This CDR3 is CASSWAGWTDQNIQYF. CDR3 DNA sequence: TGTGCCAGCAGCTGGGCGGGTTGGACAGACCAAAACATTCAGTACTTC. V is TRBV7-8 and J is TRBJ2-4; perhaps TRBD1 as D (6 bases). The V gene's germline CDR1 is SGHVS and CDR2 FQNEAQ. The V end lost 4 bases, the J end lost 5 bases, and 18 bases lay between the germline ends. The CDR3 consists of 16 residues.

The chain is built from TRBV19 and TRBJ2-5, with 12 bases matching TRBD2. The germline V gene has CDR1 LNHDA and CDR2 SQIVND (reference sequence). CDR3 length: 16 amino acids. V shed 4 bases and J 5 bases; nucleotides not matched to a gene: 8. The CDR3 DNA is TGTGCCAGTAGTAGCCGACTAGCGGGAGTTTTTGAGACCCAGTACTTC. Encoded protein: CASSSRLAGVFETQYF.

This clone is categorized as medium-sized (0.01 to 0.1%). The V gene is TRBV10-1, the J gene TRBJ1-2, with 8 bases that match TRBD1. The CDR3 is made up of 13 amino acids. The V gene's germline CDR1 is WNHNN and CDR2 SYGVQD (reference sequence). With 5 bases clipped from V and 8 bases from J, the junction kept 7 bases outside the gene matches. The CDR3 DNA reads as TGCGCCAGCAGTCAGAAGTGGACAGGGGGCTACACCTTC. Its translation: CASSQKWTGGYTF.

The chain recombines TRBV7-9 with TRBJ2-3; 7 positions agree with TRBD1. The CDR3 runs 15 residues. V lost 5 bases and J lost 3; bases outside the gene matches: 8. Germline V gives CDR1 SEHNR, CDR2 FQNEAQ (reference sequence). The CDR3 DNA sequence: TGTGCCAGCAGCCCTCGCCGGACAGGTACAGATACGCAGTATTTT. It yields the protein CASSPRRTGTDTQYF.

DNA of the CDR3: TGTGCCAGCAGCCCTCGACAGGGAAGGAACACTGAAGCTTTCTTT. As protein: CASSPRQGRNTEAFF. The V gene is TRBV9, the J gene TRBJ1-1; TRBD1 aligns across 7 bases. V lost 4 bases to trimming and J lost 1 base; unmatched junction nucleotides: 7. The CDR3 length is 15 residues. The germline CDR1 and CDR2 sequences are SGDLS and YYNGEE.

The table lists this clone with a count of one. CDR3 bases: TGTGCCAGCAGCTCCCCGACCAAAGTGAGGAGCACCGGGGAGCTGTTTTTT. This sequence encodes CASSSPTKVRSTGELFF. The chain employs TRBV28 and TRBJ2-2; D unclear. Germline loops: CDR1 MDHEN, CDR2 SYDVKM. The V end lost 6 bases, the J end lost 4 bases, and 21 bases lay between the germline ends. CDR3 length equals 17 residues.

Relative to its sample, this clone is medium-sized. CDR3: CASSGGYTGELFF. For the CDR3, the DNA is TGTGCCAGCAGTGGGGGGTACACCGGGGAGCTGTTTTTT. J is TRBJ2-2 and V is TRBV2, with D perhaps being TRBD1 or TRBD2 (5 bases each). CDR1 is SNHLY and CDR2 is FYNNEI in the germline V gene. The CDR3 is made up of 13 amino acids. V was clipped by 4 bases and J by 3 bases, with 6 bases between them. Looking up the rest from reference TRBV2 and TRBJ2-2 gives the full variable domain: EPEVTQTPSHQVTQMGQEVILRCVPISNHLYFYWYRQILGQKVEFLVSFYNNEISEKSEIFDDQFSVERPDGSNFTLKIRSTKLEDSAMYFCASSGGYTGELFFGEGSRLTVL.

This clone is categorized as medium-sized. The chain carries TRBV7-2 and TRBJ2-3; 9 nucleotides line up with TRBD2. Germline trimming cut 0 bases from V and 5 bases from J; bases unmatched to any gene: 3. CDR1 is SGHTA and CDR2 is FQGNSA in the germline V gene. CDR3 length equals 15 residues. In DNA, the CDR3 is TGTGCCAGCAGCTTAGCCCTACTAGCGGGAGATACGCAGTATTTT. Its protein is CASSLALLAGDTQYF.

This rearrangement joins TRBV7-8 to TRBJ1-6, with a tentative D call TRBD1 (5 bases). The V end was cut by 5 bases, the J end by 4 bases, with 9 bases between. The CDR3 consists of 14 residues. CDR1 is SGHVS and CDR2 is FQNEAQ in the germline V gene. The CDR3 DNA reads TGTGCCAGCAGCCGGGACGGATATAATTCACCCCTCCACTTT. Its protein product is CASSRDGYNSPLHF. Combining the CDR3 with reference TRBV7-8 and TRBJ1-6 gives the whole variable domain GAGVSQSPRYKVAKRGQDVALRCDPISGHVSLFWYQQALGQGPEFLTYFQNEAQLDKSGLPSDRFFAERPEGSVSTLKIQRTQQEDSAVYLCASSRDGYNSPLHFGNGTRLTVT.

CDR3 protein: CASSLSGPNTGELFF. The CDR3 DNA reads as TGTGCCAGCAGCCTTAGCGGCCCGAACACCGGGGAGCTGTTTTTT. This chain connects TRBV6-5 to TRBJ2-2, with D possibly being TRBD2 (6 bases). This CDR3 comprises 15 residues. Trimming took off 6 bases at V and 0 bases at J, with 11 bases between the two ends. Per germline, CDR1 MNHEY and CDR2 SVGAGI.

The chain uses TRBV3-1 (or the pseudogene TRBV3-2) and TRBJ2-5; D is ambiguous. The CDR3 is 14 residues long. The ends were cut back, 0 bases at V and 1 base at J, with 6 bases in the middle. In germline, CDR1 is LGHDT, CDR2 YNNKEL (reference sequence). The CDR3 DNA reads TGTGCCAGCAGCCAAGAACACTTCCAAGAGACCCAGTACTTC. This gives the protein CASSQEHFQETQYF.

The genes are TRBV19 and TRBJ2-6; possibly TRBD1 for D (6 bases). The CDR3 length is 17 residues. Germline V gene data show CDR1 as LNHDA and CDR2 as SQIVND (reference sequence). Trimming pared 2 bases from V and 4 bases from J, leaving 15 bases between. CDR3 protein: CASSITFTGTGANVLTF. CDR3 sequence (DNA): TGTGCCAGTAGTATAACTTTTACAGGGACCGGGGCCAACGTCCTGACTTTC.

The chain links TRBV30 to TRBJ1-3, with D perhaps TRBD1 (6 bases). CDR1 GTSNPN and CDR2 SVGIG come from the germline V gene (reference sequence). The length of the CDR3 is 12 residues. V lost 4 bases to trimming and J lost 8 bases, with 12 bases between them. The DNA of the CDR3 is TGTGCCTGGAATCAGGGGATAGACACCATATATTTT. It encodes CAWNQGIDTIYF.

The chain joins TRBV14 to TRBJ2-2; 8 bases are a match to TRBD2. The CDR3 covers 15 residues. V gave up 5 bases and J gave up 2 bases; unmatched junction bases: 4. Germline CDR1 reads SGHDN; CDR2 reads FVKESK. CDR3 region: CASSSGTRNTGELFF. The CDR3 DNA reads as TGTGCCAGCAGCTCCGGGACTAGAAACACCGGGGAGCTGTTTTTT.

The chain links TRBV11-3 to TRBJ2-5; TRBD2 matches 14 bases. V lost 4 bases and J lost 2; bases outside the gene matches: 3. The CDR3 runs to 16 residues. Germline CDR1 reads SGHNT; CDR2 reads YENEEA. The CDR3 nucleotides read TGTGCCAGCAGCTCGGGACTAGCGGGAGCGCAAGAGACCCAGTACTTC. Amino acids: CASSSGLAGAQETQYF.

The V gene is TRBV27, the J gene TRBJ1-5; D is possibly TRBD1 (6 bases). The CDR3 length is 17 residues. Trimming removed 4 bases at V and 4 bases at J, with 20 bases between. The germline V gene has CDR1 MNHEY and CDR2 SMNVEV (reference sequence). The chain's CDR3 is CASSYGWEGGQNQPQHF. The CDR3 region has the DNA TGTGCCAGCAGTTACGGTTGGGAGGGGGGTCAAAATCAGCCCCAGCATTTT.

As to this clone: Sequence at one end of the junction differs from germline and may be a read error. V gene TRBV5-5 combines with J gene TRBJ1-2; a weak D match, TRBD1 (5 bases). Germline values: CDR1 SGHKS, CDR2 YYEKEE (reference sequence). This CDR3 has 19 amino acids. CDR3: CASSLEGRGYQQSPRQWLF. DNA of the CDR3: TGTGCCAGCAGCTTGGAGGGCCGGGGGTACCAACAATCACCCCGGCAATGGCTCTTC.

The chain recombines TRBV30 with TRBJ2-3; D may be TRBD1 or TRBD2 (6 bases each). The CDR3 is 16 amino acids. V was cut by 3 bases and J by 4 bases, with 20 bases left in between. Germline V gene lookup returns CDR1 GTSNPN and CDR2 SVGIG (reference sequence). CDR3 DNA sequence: TGTGCCTGGAGCGTCGAAACAGGGCGGGGAGCAGATACGCAGTATTTT. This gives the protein CAWSVETGRGADTQYF.

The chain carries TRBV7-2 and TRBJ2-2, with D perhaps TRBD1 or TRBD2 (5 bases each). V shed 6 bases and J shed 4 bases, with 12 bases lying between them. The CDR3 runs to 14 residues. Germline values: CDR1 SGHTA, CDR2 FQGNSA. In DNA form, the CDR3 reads TGTGCCAGCAGTTGGGACCCTTCCACCGGGGAGCTGTTTTTT. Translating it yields CASSWDPSTGELFF.

CDR3 loop: CASSPSRNTIYF. The CDR3 nucleotides are TGTGCCAGCAGCCCTTCAAGAAACACCATATATTTT. This rearrangement joins TRBV7-8 to TRBJ1-3, with D unresolved. Per germline, CDR1 SGHVS and CDR2 FQNEAQ. The CDR3 is 12 residues long. The ends were cut back, 5 bases at V and 5 bases at J, with 7 bases in the middle.